The subject of this entry is one T cell receptor beta chain. This clonotype occurred many times. The specificity of this receptor is unknown. Base qualities are not at hand, and no much larger clone is one base apart. Naive CD8 T cell libraries were made from 20,000 to 1,000,000 sorted cells using 10%, 30% or 50% of purified RNA. Naive CD8 T cells, defined as CD8+CD4-CCR7+CD45RA+, were FACS-sorted into RLT Plus buffer on a BD FACSAria II. To test detection sensitivity, Jurkat RNA equal to over nine TCR copies was added to samples of about 20,000-1,000,000 naive CD8 T cells. CD8 T cells were enriched using RosetteSep CD8+ T Cell Enrichment Cocktail and Ficoll-Paque, and the enriched cells then underwent ACK red cell lysis. The method was PCR. The reads were generated on an Illumina HiSeq 4000. Bulk TCR libraries were made following a previously described method, with the TCR primers given in Table S5. The Qiagen AllPrep DNA/RNA kit was used to purify total RNA. Before any analysis, reads coming from multiple sequencing runs of the same library were combined into one pool. The source study handled its data this way. Reads were retained only if an exact TCR constant sequence was present, and the retained reads were trimmed to 150 nt and grouped according to their 12-nt molecular barcodes. Reads inside each barcode group were sub-clustered using a 15% Levenshtein threshold, and a quality-weighted consensus sequence was constructed for each RNA molecule. Non-functional sequences were discarded, and so were lower-count sequences lying one edit away from another sequence. On the basis of fitting two negative binomial distributions, barcode sub-clusters with fewer than 20% of the maximum read count were discarded. TCRdb trimmed the raw reads at Q25, called clones with MiXCR and kept productive beta chains. CDR3 protein sequences are deduplicated, and each keeps its most common genes and DNA. The V and J calls here are based on TCRdb, not the publication. This sample has 460,000 or so distinct CDR3 sequences in its table, and around 21% of those were observed once. Clones ranked in the top ten supply 0.84% of the sample.

The data were obtained in a study of molecular identifiers for immune sequencing clone quantification (dated by TCRdb to the late 2010s). At the level of the whole study: For a replicate experiment, RNA from approximately 20,000 or 100,000 naive CD8 T cells was divided into five aliquots, of which four were sequenced. This methods study used CD8 T cells to benchmark TCR RNA copy counting and molecular-identifier clustering-based TCR repertoire sequencing (MIDCIRS). General findings and caveats noted by the study authors: Highly expanded clone sizes could be underestimated if identical TCR molecules share a barcode. The naive libraries included spiked-in Jurkat TCR RNA (fewer than eleven copies' worth), and this Jurkat TCR RNA is not part of the donor repertoire. When barcode sub-clustering was omitted, TCR diversity was inflated by chimeric consensus sequences, with chimeras reaching as high as 47%. Clones above 20 RNA copies held over 99% of molecules in CMV-specific effector cells but under 1% in naive cells. Even against a background of some 1 million naive CD8 T cells, spiked-in Jurkat TCR RNA amounting to a single cell's worth was reported to be detectable. Modeling indicated about 3 TCR RNA copies recovered per cell, compared with around 10 by digital PCR, which implies a capture efficiency of approximately 31%.

Trimming leaves V shorter by 5 bases and J shorter by 2 bases, with the junction holding 3 bases beyond the gene matches. The CDR3 covers 14 residues, taking in both the cysteine and the phenylalanine. Only the CDR3 DNA stays, 42 bases, in frame from base 1. Sequences SEHNR (CDR1) and FQNEAQ (CDR2) are obtained from the germline V gene (reference sequence). The sample comprised naive CD8+ T cells from blood, with Jurkat cell RNA spiked in. In the paper's terms, the cell subset or site label means: FACS-sorted CD8+CD4-CCR7+CD45RA+ naive T cells. Here the chain combines TRBV7-9 and TRBJ2-5; a stretch of 9 junction bases matches TRBD1. The sequence was collected from a human donor in good health. Some libraries in this study had Jurkat cell RNA spiked in. The CDR3 sequence is CASSTDRGQETQYF. The nucleotide sequence reads TGTGCCAGCAGCACCGACAGGGGGCAAGAGACCCAGTACTTC.